The TCR beta chain under discussion was sequenced for a study of T cell responses to AZD1222 COVID-19 vaccine. As for the study in general: Analysis merged second doses at about 4 or about 12 weeks.

Study-wide points: In a largely white British group with more females than males, clonal diversity was possibly underestimated.

Sequencing was performed with immunoSEQ multiplex PCR; in TCRdb, only in-frame clones are kept and a portion is missing. The table records some 150,000 clones, 90% to 95% of them present only once. This CDR3 has 15 residues. Per germline, CDR1 SGHTS and CDR2 YDEGEE. J was trimmed by 6 bases and V by 6 bases; bases with no gene match: 8. Worth noting for this clone: Its antigen is not known.

The chain has TRBV5-8 and TRBJ1-6, with 8 bases identical to TRBD1. Material: peripheral blood, obtained on day 0 of AZD1222 vaccination. This receptor was taken from an adult in good health. The CDR3 loop is CASTQTGGPNSPLHF. The CDR3, as DNA: TGTGCCAGCACCCAAACAGGGGGACCTAATTCACCCCTCCACTTT.